Described below is a single T cell receptor (beta chain) sequence and its context. As yet, its antigen is unknown. TCRdb re-derived calls from the multiplex PCR reads in MiXCR, one entry per CDR3 protein. The sample records 60,000 to 75,000 distinct CDR3 sequences, approximately 57% being singletons. Germline-derived CDR1 and CDR2 are SEHNR and FQNEAQ (reference sequence). V lost 5 bases, J lost 4 bases, and 10 bases lay in between. This CDR3 has 13 amino acids. The data were taken from a study of breast tumors, draining lymph nodes, adjacent tissues. General study points: Most tumor T cells seemingly derive from lymph node, then expand in tumor.

The clonotype originates from a female donor with breast cancer. Some clones in this sample may be carry-over from other donors' samples. The sequenced sample consisted of breast tumor tissue. The genes are TRBV7-9 and TRBJ2-3, with D maybe TRBD2 (6 bases). DNA of the CDR3: TGTGCCAGCAGCCCTGGGGAGGCAGATACGCAGTATTTT. Protein: CASSPGEADTQYF. The complete variable domain, with remaining parts taken from reference TRBV7-9 and TRBJ2-3, reads DTGVSQNPRHKITKRGQNVTFRCDPISEHNRLYWYRQTLGQGPEFLTYFQNEAQLEKSRLLSDRFSAERPKGSFSTLEIQRTEQGDSAMYLCASSPGEADTQYFGPGTRLTVL.